A selection of T cell receptor beta chains follows, all from one sample in a study of post-analysis software for immune sequencing data. TCRdb passed the PCR reads through MiXCR, listing each CDR3 protein once. The repertoire holds hundreds of thousands of distinct CDR3 sequences, with less than 45% as singletons. The material sequenced was blood. The source of these receptors is a girl aged 5 to 17 with multiple sclerosis. Each CDR3 is given with its conserved first and last residue. The D gene is left open where the match is weak. The listing skips clone size in some rows; elsewhere it reads once, few, many or a size class.

V gene	J gene	clone size	D gene	CDR3 DNA	CDR3 protein
TRBV12-3/TRBV12-4	TRBJ2-7	few	NA	TGTGGCAGCAGTTTCAGTGCCGAGAACGAGCAGTACTTC	CGSSFSAENEQYF
TRBV18	TRBJ2-3	NA	TRBD2	TGTGCCAGCTCTCCCGGACTAGCGGGAGGACCACCCCGCACAGATACGCAGTATTTT	CASSPGLAGGPPRTDTQYF
TRBV12-3/TRBV12-4	TRBJ2-1	NA	NA	TGTGCCAGCACCCTTTGGGATGAGCAGTTCTTC	CASTLWDEQFF
TRBV12-3/TRBV12-4	TRBJ2-7	NA	NA	TGTGCCAGCAGTTCGAACCTGGGGGGCGAGCAGTACTTC	CASSSNLGGEQYF
TRBV20-1	TRBJ2-1	NA	NA	TGCAGTACCTCCATTTGGTATCTGAACAGTGAGCAGTTCTTC	CSTSIWYLNSEQFF
TRBV5-1	TRBJ2-1	NA	NA	TGCGCCACCCAGCCCCTAGGATTGAATAGCAATGAGCAGTTCTTC	CATQPLGLNSNEQFF
TRBV7-2	TRBJ1-1	NA	NA	TGTGCCAGCAGCTTAGCACAGGGACACACTGAAGCTTTCTTT	CASSLAQGHTEAFF
TRBV7-8	TRBJ2-5	few	NA	TGTGCCAGCAGCTTCGCCATTCTGAACAGGGCCCAACGAGAGACCCAGTACTTC	CASSFAILNRAQRETQYF
TRBV29-1	TRBJ1-1	few	NA	TGCAGCGTTGACGAGGACGGGTCCACTGAAGCTTTCTTT	CSVDEDGSTEAFF
TRBV6-2/TRBV6-3	TRBJ2-5	few	NA	TGTGCCAGCAGTTATTTGAATACACTCCAAGAGACCCAGTACTTC	CASSYLNTLQETQYF
TRBV20-1	TRBJ2-3	NA	NA	TGCAGTGCTAGGTGGAGGGGTGGCACAGATACGCAGTATTTT	CSARWRGGTDTQYF
TRBV5-1	TRBJ2-3	few	NA	TGCGCCAGCAGCTTGTTTGGAGTGGGCACAGATACGCAGTATTTT	CASSLFGVGTDTQYF
TRBV7-2	TRBJ2-1	few	TRBD2	TGTGCCAGCAGCAGACTAGCGGGAAGTTTAAATGAGCAGTTCTTC	CASSRLAGSLNEQFF
TRBV7-3	TRBJ2-7	NA	NA	TGTGCCAGCAGCTTATTCGGGGGGCTACACGAGCAGTACTTC	CASSLFGGLHEQYF
TRBV5-6	TRBJ2-1	NA	NA	TGTGCCAGCAGCTTGGGAGCAAGACCCAACAATGAGCAGTTCTTC	CASSLGARPNNEQFF
TRBV27	TRBJ2-5	few	NA	TGTGCCAGCGAGACGAAGGGGGTCCCGCAAGAGACCCAGTACTTC	CASETKGVPQETQYF
TRBV15	TRBJ2-7	NA	NA	TGTGCCACCATCAGCCAGGGGGGTGGATCCTACGAGCAGTACTTC	CATISQGGGSYEQYF
TRBV28	TRBJ2-7	NA	TRBD1	TGTGCCAGCAGTTTCTCTTACGCAGGGGGCACCTACGAGCAGTACTTC	CASSFSYAGGTYEQYF
TRBV5-1	TRBJ1-2	few	NA	TGCGCCAGCAGCTTGTTACAGGGAAACTATGACTACACCTTC	CASSLLQGNYDYTF
TRBV2	TRBJ2-7	NA	TRBD2	TGTGCCAGCTCCCGGCGGGGGGGGGACGAGCAGTACTTC	CASSRRGGDEQYF
TRBV5-1	TRBJ1-2	few	NA	TGCGCCAGCAGCTTGGGTTCAGGGGATAACCGAAATGGCTACACCTTC	CASSLGSGDNRNGYTF
TRBV12-3/TRBV12-4	TRBJ2-1	NA	NA	TGTGCCAGCAGTTTCAGTCCGGTTGGCTCCTACAATGAGCAGTTCTTC	CASSFSPVGSYNEQFF
TRBV7-9	TRBJ1-2	NA	NA	TGTGCCAGCAGCCCTGAGGGTGGGAGCGGCTACACCTTC	CASSPEGGSGYTF
TRBV27	TRBJ2-1	few	TRBD2	TGTGCCAGCAGTAAGGGACTAGGTGGCAATGAGCAGTTCTTC	CASSKGLGGNEQFF
TRBV12-3/TRBV12-4	TRBJ1-2	NA	NA	TGTGCCAGCAGTTTAGCCCCAATCGCTAACTATGGCTACACCTTC	CASSLAPIANYGYTF
TRBV5-5	TRBJ2-3	NA	TRBD2	TGTACCAGCAGCTTGGTCCGGGGGGACACAGATACGCAGTATTTT	CTSSLVRGDTDTQYF
TRBV24-1	TRBJ2-3	NA	TRBD2	TGTGCCACCAGCGGGACTAGCGGGAGCACAGATACGCAGTATTTT	CATSGTSGSTDTQYF
TRBV6-6	TRBJ2-7	NA	NA	TGTGCCAGCAGAACATGGGGCCTCGGCCCCTACGAGCAGTACTTC	CASRTWGLGPYEQYF